Below are 10 T cell receptor beta chains sequenced from a single sample in a study of T cells after yellow fever vaccination (dated by TCRdb to about 2019). Receptors were amplified or captured by 5' RACE. The instrument given in TCRdb is Illumina HiSeq 2500. TCRdb itself trimmed the public reads at Q25 with fastp, ran MiXCR and retained productive beta chains. When rows share a CDR3 protein, they turn into one entry using the most common DNA and genes. This sample has about 45,000 distinct CDR3 sequences in its table, and roughly 7.1% of those were observed once. The top ten clones comprise around 16% of the sample. The treatment or condition tag for this specimen amounts to: live attenuated yellow fever vaccine strain. Material: CD8+ T cells not binding an NS4B(214-222) dextramer, sorted from PBMCs, obtained 45 days after the yellow fever booster vaccination. Explained via the paper, the cell subset or site label denotes: NS4B epitope dextramer-negative CD8 T cells. The receptors here all came from a man aged 25 to 45 who received the YFV17D yellow fever vaccine.

Many counts were recorded for this clonotype. The V and J genes are TRBV6-5 and TRBJ2-1; TRBD2 might be the D (6 bases). This CDR3 contains 13 residues. V lost 5 bases and J 7 bases, leaving 12 bases between the germline ends. Germline V gene sequence: CDR1 MNHEY, CDR2 SVGAGI. As DNA, the CDR3 is TGTGCCAGCAGTACGGGACTCCATAATGAGCAGTTCTTC. It translates to CASSTGLHNEQFF.

This clonotype occurred many times. This sequence joins TRBV7-2 and TRBJ2-7; the match to TRBD1 covers 9 bases. V lost 3 bases to trimming and J lost 6 bases; unmatched junction nucleotides: 9. This CDR3 spans 15 amino acids. Germline CDR1 reads SGHTA; CDR2 reads FQGNSA. CDR3 coding DNA: TGTGCCAGCAGCTTCCCGGGACAGGGTGTTTTCGAGCAGTACTTC. The encoded protein is CASSFPGQGVFEQYF.

This clonotype appeared many times. This chain uses TRBV28 with TRBJ1-5; D is uncertain. Germline CDR1 and CDR2: MDHEN and SYDVKM. V lost 4 bases and J 4 bases, leaving 17 bases between the germline ends. There are 16 residues in the CDR3. The CDR3 DNA follows: TGTGCCAGCAGTTCCATTTCTGTCGGACCTAATCAGCCCCAGCATTTT. Translated, it gives CASSSISVGPNQPQHF. Full variable domain (outside the CDR3, taken from reference TRBV28 and TRBJ1-5): DVKVTQSSRYLVKRTGEKVFLECVQDMDHENMFWYRQDPGLGLRLIYFSYDVKMKEKGDIPEGYSVSREKKERFSLILESASTNQTSMYLCASSSISVGPNQPQHFGDGTRLSIL.

V and J are TRBV20-1 and TRBJ2-1; 14 bases match TRBD2. Germline V gene sequence: CDR1 DFQATT, CDR2 SNEGSKA (reference sequence). J lost 6 bases, V lost 1 base, and 17 bases had no gene match. The CDR3 spans 20 residues. CDR3 amino acids: CSARGDFGTSGSVRGNEQFF. In DNA form, the CDR3 reads TGCAGTGCTAGAGGGGATTTTGGGACTAGCGGGAGCGTACGGGGCAATGAGCAGTTCTTC.

In this sample, this clonotype turned up many times. The V call is TRBV27, the J call TRBJ1-1; 7 nucleotides line up with TRBD1. The germline V gene has CDR1 MNHEY and CDR2 SMNVEV (reference sequence). The V gene end was trimmed by 4 bases and the J gene end by 7 bases; junction bases not matched to a gene: 6. The length of the CDR3 is 13 residues. In DNA, the CDR3 is TGTGCCAGCAGTTGGACAGGACTTGATGAAGCTTTCTTT. Amino acids: CASSWTGLDEAFF.

This chain joins TRBV5-1 and TRBJ2-3; D is ambiguous. The CDR3 sequence is 12 residues long. V gave up 9 bases and J gave up 6 bases, with 14 bases separating them. The germline CDR1 and CDR2 sequences are SGHRS and YFSETQ. The DNA for the CDR3 is TGCGCCACTTACCACACACCCGATACGCAGTATTTT. This sequence encodes CATYHTPDTQYF.

This clonotype was recorded at least ten times. The V and J genes are TRBV12-3 or TRBV12-4 and TRBJ2-1; perhaps TRBD2 as D (5 bases). The CDR3 contains 13 residues. Deletions cut 6 bases from V and 9 bases from J, with 15 bases between. CDR3 in amino acids: CASRDTGGSEQFF. The DNA for the CDR3 is TGTGCCAGCAGGGATACTGGAGGCAGTGAGCAGTTCTTC.

This clonotype was seen many times. The rearrangement links TRBV29-1 to TRBJ2-5; D may match TRBD1 or TRBD2 (6 bases each). There are 16 residues in the CDR3. CDR1 SQVTM and CDR2 ANQGSEA come from the germline V gene. V was pared by 4 bases and J by 2 bases, with 20 bases between. CDR3 loop: CSVGGLSKGGQETQYF. DNA of the CDR3: TGCAGCGTTGGGGGACTCTCTAAGGGGGGACAAGAGACCCAGTACTTC. Using reference TRBV29-1 and TRBJ2-5 for the parts outside the CDR3, the full variable domain is SAVISQKPSRDICQRGTSLTIQCQVDSQVTMMFWYRQQPGQSLTLIATANQGSEATYESGFVIDKFPISRPNLTFSTLTVSNMSPEDSSIYLCSVGGLSKGGQETQYFGPGTRLLVL.

This clonotype showed up many times. The rearrangement links TRBV27 to TRBJ2-7, with D unclear. The V end was cut by 5 bases, the J end by 1 base, with 9 bases between. Germline-derived CDR1 and CDR2 are MNHEY and SMNVEV (reference sequence). This CDR3 has 13 amino acids. The CDR3 DNA reads as TGTGCCAGCAGTATCGGGCCTTCCTACGAGCAGTACTTC. Its protein product is CASSIGPSYEQYF.

In its sample, this clonotype was seen many times. The chain recombines TRBV10-2 with TRBJ2-1; D gene uncertain. Trimming cost V 6 bases and J 9 bases, with 9 bases left between them. Germline assignment: CDR1 WSHSY and CDR2 SAAADI. This CDR3 contains 11 residues. The DNA of the CDR3 is TGCGCCAGCAGCCGATCCCGTGAGCAGTTCTTC. The encoded protein is CASSRSREQFF.